This TCR beta chain was sequenced in a study of blood T cell repertoires in COVID-19. The V and J ends lost 7 bases and 6 bases respectively, with 23 bases between them. The CDR3 is 16 residues long. The germline V gene encodes CDR1 SNHLY and CDR2 FYNNEI. Here immunoSEQ multiplex PCR was the method, and the copy in TCRdb shows in-frame clones only, minus some. The table records roughly 320,000 clones, more than 85% of them present only once. The rearrangement links TRBV2 to TRBJ2-3; a possible D gene is TRBD2 (5 bases). The sequencing input was peripheral blood. The receptor was derived from an older man with acute or convalescent COVID-19. CDR3 nucleotide sequence: TGTGCCAGCACCTATGGACTGACTCCTAAACAGGATACGCAGTATTTT. It codes for CASTYGLTPKQDTQYF.